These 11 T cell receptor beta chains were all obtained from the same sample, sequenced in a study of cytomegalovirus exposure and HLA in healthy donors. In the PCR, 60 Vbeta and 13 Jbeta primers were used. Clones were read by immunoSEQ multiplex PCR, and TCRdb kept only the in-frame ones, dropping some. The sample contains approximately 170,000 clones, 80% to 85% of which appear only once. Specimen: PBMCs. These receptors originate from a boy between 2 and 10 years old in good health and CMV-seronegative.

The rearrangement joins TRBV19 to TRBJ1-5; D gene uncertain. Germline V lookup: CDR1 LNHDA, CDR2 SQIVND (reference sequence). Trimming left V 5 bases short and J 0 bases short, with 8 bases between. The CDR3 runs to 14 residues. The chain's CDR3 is CASSLTVSNQPQHF. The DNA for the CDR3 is TGTGCCAGTAGTCTTACAGTTAGCAATCAGCCCCAGCATTTT. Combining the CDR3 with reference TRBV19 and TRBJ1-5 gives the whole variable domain DGGITQSPKYLFRKEGQNVTLSCEQNLNHDAMYWYRQDPGQGLRLIYYSQIVNDFQKGDIAEGYSVSREKKESFPLTVTSAQKNPTAFYLCASSLTVSNQPQHFGDGTRLSIL.

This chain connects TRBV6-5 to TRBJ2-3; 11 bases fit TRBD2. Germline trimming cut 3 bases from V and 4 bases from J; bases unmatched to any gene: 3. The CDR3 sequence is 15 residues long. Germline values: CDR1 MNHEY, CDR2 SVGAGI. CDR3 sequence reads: CASSYTSGSSDTQYF. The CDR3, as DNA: TGTGCCAGCAGTTATACTAGCGGGAGTTCAGATACGCAGTATTTT.

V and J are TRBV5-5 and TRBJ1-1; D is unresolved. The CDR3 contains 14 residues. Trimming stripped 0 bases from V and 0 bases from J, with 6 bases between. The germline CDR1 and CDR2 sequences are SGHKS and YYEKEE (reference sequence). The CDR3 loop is CASSLDSMNTEAFF. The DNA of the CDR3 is TGTGCCAGCAGCTTGGATTCAATGAACACTGAAGCTTTCTTT. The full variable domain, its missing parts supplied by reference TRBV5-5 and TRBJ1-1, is DAGVTQSPTHLIKTRGQQVTLRCSPISGHKSVSWYQQVLGQGPQFIFQYYEKEERGRGNFPDRFSARQFPNYSSELNVNALLLGDSALYLCASSLDSMNTEAFFGQGTRLTVV.

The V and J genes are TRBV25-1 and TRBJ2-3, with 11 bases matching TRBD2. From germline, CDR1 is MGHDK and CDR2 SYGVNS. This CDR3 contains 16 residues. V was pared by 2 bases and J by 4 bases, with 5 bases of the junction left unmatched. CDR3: CASSEGRTSGSDTQYF. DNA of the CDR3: TGTGCCAGCAGTGAAGGGCGGACTAGCGGGTCAGATACGCAGTATTTT.

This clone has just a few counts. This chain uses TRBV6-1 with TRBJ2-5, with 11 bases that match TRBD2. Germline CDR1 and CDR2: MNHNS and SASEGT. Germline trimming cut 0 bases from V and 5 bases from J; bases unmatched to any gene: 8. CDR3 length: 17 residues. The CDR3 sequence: CASSEALLAGDKETQYF. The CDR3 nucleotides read TGTGCCAGCAGTGAAGCGCTACTAGCGGGGGATAAGGAGACCCAGTACTTC.

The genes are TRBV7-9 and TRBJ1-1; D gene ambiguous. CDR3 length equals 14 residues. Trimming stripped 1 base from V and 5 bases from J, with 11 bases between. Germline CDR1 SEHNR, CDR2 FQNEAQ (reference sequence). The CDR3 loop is CASSLEGDSTEAFF. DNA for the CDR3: TGTGCCAGCAGCTTAGAAGGAGATAGTACTGAAGCTTTCTTT.

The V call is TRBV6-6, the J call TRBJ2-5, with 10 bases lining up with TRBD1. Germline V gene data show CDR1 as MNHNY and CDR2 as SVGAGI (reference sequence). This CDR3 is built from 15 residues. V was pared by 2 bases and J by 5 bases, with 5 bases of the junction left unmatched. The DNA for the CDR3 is TGTGCCAGCAGTTACCTGGGACAGGGGAGGGAGACCCAGTACTTC. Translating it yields CASSYLGQGRETQYF.

Here the CDR3 reads CASSTTGDLNSPLHF. The CDR3 DNA sequence: TGTGCCAGCAGTACCACAGGAGACCTTAATTCACCCCTCCACTTT. The chain has TRBV6-1 and TRBJ1-6, with D possibly matching TRBD1 (5 bases). V was trimmed by 5 bases and J by 6 bases, leaving 14 bases between them. CDR3 length: 15 amino acids. Germline V gene lookup returns CDR1 MNHNS and CDR2 SASEGT.

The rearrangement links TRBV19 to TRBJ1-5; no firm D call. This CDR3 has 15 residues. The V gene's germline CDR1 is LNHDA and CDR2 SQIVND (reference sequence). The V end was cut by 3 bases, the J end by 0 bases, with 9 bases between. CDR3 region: CASSMMAVSNQPQHF. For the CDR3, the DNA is TGTGCCAGTAGTATGATGGCCGTTAGCAATCAGCCCCAGCATTTT.

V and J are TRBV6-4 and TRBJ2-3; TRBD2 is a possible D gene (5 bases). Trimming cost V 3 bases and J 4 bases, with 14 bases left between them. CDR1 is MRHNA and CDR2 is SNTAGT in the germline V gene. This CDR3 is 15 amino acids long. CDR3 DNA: TGTGCCAGCAGTGATACTATAGGAGGCGCAGATACGCAGTATTTT. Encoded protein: CASSDTIGGADTQYF.

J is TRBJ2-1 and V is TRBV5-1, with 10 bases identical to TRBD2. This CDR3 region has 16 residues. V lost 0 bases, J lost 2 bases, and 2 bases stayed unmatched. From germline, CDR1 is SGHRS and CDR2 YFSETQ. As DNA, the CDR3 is TGCGCCAGCAGCTTGGTAGCGGGAGGCCCCTACAATGAGCAGTTCTTC. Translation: CASSLVAGGPYNEQFF. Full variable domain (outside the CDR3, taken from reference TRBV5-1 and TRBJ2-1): KAGVTQTPRYLIKTRGQQVTLSCSPISGHRSVSWYQQTPGQGLQFLFEYFSETQRNKGNFPGRFSGRQFSNSRSEMNVSTLELGDSALYLCASSLVAGGPYNEQFFGPGTRLTVL.